The 24 T cell receptor beta chains below all came from one sample that was sequenced in a study of control samples from healthy donors and cancer patients. Profiled with immunoSEQ multiplex PCR; TCRdb holds only in-frame clones, not every one. The sample carries 130,000 or so clones, roughly 94% recorded once. Sequenced input: PBMCs. The receptors come from a man between 60 and 75 years old with colorectal cancer.

This sequence joins TRBV18 and TRBJ1-2; D unclear. In germline, CDR1 is KGHSH, CDR2 LQKENI. This CDR3 has 14 amino acids. Trimming shortened V by 2 bases and J by 7 bases, and 14 bases separated the two germline ends. The CDR3 coding sequence is TGTGCCAGCTCACCAAAATCCGACAATCTTGGCTACACCTTC. It translates to CASSPKSDNLGYTF.

Worth noting for this clone: The sample has other DNA sequences that encode this CDR3 too. This chain uses TRBV4-3 with TRBJ2-7; 8 bases are shared with TRBD1. Trimming at V came to 0 bases and at J to 3 bases, leaving 4 bases not matched to a gene. The CDR3 loop spans 15 amino acids. CDR1 and CDR2 from the germline V gene are LGHNA and YSLEER. The DNA of the CDR3 is TGCGCCAGCAGCCAAGATCCAGGGGGCGGCTACGAGCAGTACTTC. As protein: CASSQDPGGGYEQYF.

The CDR3 sequence: CASRGQVLDYGYTF. CDR3 DNA sequence: TGTGCCAGCAGAGGACAGGTTTTGGACTATGGCTACACCTTC. The chain recombines TRBV6-5 with TRBJ1-2, with 7 nucleotides matching TRBD1. V shed 6 bases and J 3 bases; nucleotides not matched to a gene: 7. Germline CDR1 reads MNHEY; CDR2 reads SVGAGI. The CDR3 sequence is 14 residues long.

The chain links TRBV12-3 or TRBV12-4 to TRBJ2-2; D gene uncertain. Trimming left V 2 bases short and J 7 bases short, with 8 bases between. CDR3 length: 13 amino acids. CDR3 nucleotide sequence: TGTGCCAGCAGTTTACAGGTTGTCGGGGAGCTGTTTTTT. The encoded protein is CASSLQVVGELFF.

A few counts support this clone. This chain links TRBV14 with TRBJ2-7; a weak D match, TRBD2 (7 bases). The ends were cut back, 0 bases at V and 6 bases at J, with 12 bases in the middle. The germline CDR1 and CDR2 sequences are SGHDN and FVKESK. The CDR3 sequence is 14 residues long. The CDR3 loop is CASSQDWGGAEQYF. Written as DNA, the CDR3 is TGTGCCAGCAGCCAAGATTGGGGGGGGGCCGAGCAGTACTTC.

The chain carries TRBV18 and TRBJ2-3; either TRBD1 or TRBD2 may supply D (5 bases each). The CDR3 consists of 15 residues. From germline, CDR1 is KGHSH and CDR2 LQKENI. Deletions cut 5 bases from V and 1 base from J, with 13 bases between. CDR3 in amino acids: CASSSRDGRTDTQYF. In DNA, the CDR3 is TGTGCCAGCTCATCCCGGGACGGCCGCACAGATACGCAGTATTTT.

The rearrangement links TRBV1 to TRBJ1-4. TRBV1 is a recognized pseudogene. The CDR3 is 15 amino acids. Here the CDR3 reads CTSSLLGGGREKLFF. In DNA, the CDR3 is TGCACCAGCAGCCTCCTGGGGGGGGGACGCGAAAAACTGTTTTTT.

The chain employs TRBV3-1 (or the pseudogene TRBV3-2) and TRBJ2-5; D is undetermined. The CDR3 is 15 amino acids. Germline CDR1 reads LGHDT; CDR2 reads YNNKEL (reference sequence). Between the trimmed V and J ends, which lost 2 bases and 1 base, there was a span of 11 bases. The DNA for the CDR3 is TGTGCCAGCAGCCAACCCCGGGCTACCCAAGAGACCCAGTACTTC. This gives the protein CASSQPRATQETQYF.

This chain links TRBV3-1 (or the pseudogene TRBV3-2) with TRBJ2-7; unclear D gene. V was clipped by 0 bases and J by 0 bases, with 6 bases between them. This CDR3 comprises 14 residues. Germline-derived CDR1 and CDR2 are LGHDT and YNNKEL (reference sequence). This CDR3 is CASSQDFSSYEQYF. CDR3 sequence (DNA): TGTGCCAGCAGCCAAGATTTCAGCTCCTACGAGCAGTACTTC.

V usage is TRBV19 and J usage is TRBJ1-2, with 9 bases lining up with TRBD1. The CDR3 sequence is 13 residues long. Germline-derived CDR1 and CDR2 are LNHDA and SQIVND (reference sequence). V dropped 7 bases and J dropped 6; count of bases not matched to a gene: 6. The CDR3 loop is CASNRGLRNGYTF. Here the CDR3 DNA reads TGTGCCAGTAACAGGGGGCTGCGTAATGGCTACACCTTC.

The DNA for the CDR3 is TGTGCCAGCAGGGCCCGACAGGGGGATGAAAAACTGTTTTTT. As protein: CASRARQGDEKLFF. The J gene is TRBJ1-4, the V gene TRBV6-4; 9 bases line up with TRBD1. Looked up from germline, CDR1 is MRHNA and CDR2 is SNTAGT. Trimming took 6 bases from V and 6 from J; bases not matched to a gene: 5. The CDR3 runs to 14 residues.

V and J are TRBV5-4 and TRBJ2-7, with D tentatively TRBD1 (6 bases). The CDR3 has 14 residues. Germline V CDR1 and CDR2: SGHNT, YYREEE (reference sequence). The V gene lost 4 bases and the J gene lost 2 bases, with 13 bases spanning the gap. Here the CDR3 reads CASSHRDGAYEQYF. DNA of the CDR3: TGTGCCAGCAGCCACAGGGACGGAGCCTACGAGCAGTACTTC.

The chain recombines TRBV6-5 with TRBJ1-2; TRBD1 aligns across 7 bases. Losses at the gene ends were 5 bases for V and 7 bases for J; bases not matched to a gene: 13. CDR1 and CDR2 (germline): MNHEY, SVGAGI. The CDR3 loop spans 15 amino acids. CDR3 residues: CASSPGDSRGTGYTF. For the CDR3, the DNA is TGTGCCAGCAGTCCTGGGGACAGCAGAGGTACTGGCTACACCTTC.

The rearrangement joins TRBV6-5 to TRBJ2-1, with D perhaps assigned TRBD1 or TRBD2 (5 bases each). Looked up from germline, CDR1 is MNHEY and CDR2 is SVGAGI. This CDR3 is 14 amino acids long. The V gene lost 7 bases and the J gene lost 6 bases, with 16 bases spanning the gap. CDR3 DNA: TGTGCCAGCACTGGGACCCCGCCCCTCAATGAGCAGTTCTTC. Protein sequence: CASTGTPPLNEQFF.

The chain is built from TRBV11-2 and TRBJ2-5; 11 bases line up with TRBD2. J gave up 5 bases and V 5 bases, and 4 bases lay outside the gene matches. The CDR3 totals 14 residues. The germline V gene encodes CDR1 SGHAT and CDR2 FQNNGV. For the CDR3, the DNA is TGTGCCAGCAGCCTGACTAGCGGGGCTGAGACCCAGTACTTC. Translating gives CASSLTSGAETQYF.

The chain joins TRBV11-3 to TRBJ2-2; no firm D call. V was cut by 0 bases and J by 6 bases, with 5 bases left in between. The germline CDR1 and CDR2 sequences are SGHNT and YENEEA. The CDR3 has 13 amino acids. CDR3 sequence (DNA): TGTGCCAGCAGCTTAGATGGAGCCGGGGAGCTGTTTTTT. Its translation: CASSLDGAGELFF.

The V call is TRBV5-1, the J call TRBJ1-4; 7 bases align to TRBD1. The CDR3 extends over 14 amino acids. V was clipped by 4 bases and J by 8 bases; unmatched bases: 8. Looked up from germline, CDR1 is SGHRS and CDR2 is YFSETQ. CDR3 sequence reads: CASSTGGGGEKLFF. The CDR3 bases are TGCGCCAGCAGCACGGGAGGGGGCGGAGAAAAACTGTTTTTT. Full variable domain (rest looked up from reference TRBV5-1 and TRBJ1-4): KAGVTQTPRYLIKTRGQQVTLSCSPISGHRSVSWYQQTPGQGLQFLFEYFSETQRNKGNFPGRFSGRQFSNSRSEMNVSTLELGDSALYLCASSTGGGGEKLFFGSGTQLSVL.

The chain is built from TRBV5-1 and TRBJ1-4; 7 bases match TRBD1. The junction had 7 bases not matched to a gene; V was cut back by 5 bases and J by 6 bases. CDR3 size: 14 residues. Germline-derived CDR1 and CDR2 are SGHRS and YFSETQ. CDR3 DNA: TGCGCCAGCAGTCCGCAGGGGGGTGATGAAAAACTGTTTTTT. Its translation is CASSPQGGDEKLFF.

This sequence joins TRBV3-1 (or the pseudogene TRBV3-2) and TRBJ2-5, with TRBD2 matching 7 bases. Looked up from germline, CDR1 is LGHDT and CDR2 is YNNKEL (reference sequence). V trimming: 0 bases; J trimming: 2 bases; junction bases outside the gene matches: 18. This CDR3 is built from 20 residues. CDR3 bases: TGTGCCAGCAGCCAAGATAGAGGAGGGTATCGAGCGGGGCGACAAGAGACCCAGTACTTC. Protein: CASSQDRGGYRAGRQETQYF.

This clone was counted a single time. The rearrangement links TRBV7-9 to TRBJ1-5, with D possibly TRBD1 on 5 matching bases. CDR3 length equals 15 residues. V lost 1 base and J 5 bases, leaving 12 bases between the germline ends. Germline-derived CDR1 and CDR2 are SEHNR and FQNEAQ (reference sequence). CDR3: CASSLVGLGDQPQHF. CDR3 nucleotide sequence: TGTGCCAGCAGCTTAGTGGGGCTGGGCGATCAGCCCCAGCATTTT.

This clone was seen once. Written as DNA, the CDR3 is TGTGCCAGCAGCTCTGGAAACACCATATATTTT. It encodes CASSSGNTIYF. The chain joins TRBV9 to TRBJ1-3, with D unresolved. Germline values: CDR1 SGDLS, CDR2 YYNGEE. Trimming stripped 4 bases from V and 1 base from J, with 0 bases between. The CDR3 is 11 residues long.

CDR3 in DNA: TGTGCCAGCCAAGGTGGGGCGAATCAGCCCCAGCATTTT. It codes for CASQGGANQPQHF. The chain uses TRBV11-2 and TRBJ1-5, with D possibly TRBD1 on 5 matching bases. The CDR3 loop spans 13 amino acids. Trimming took 8 bases from V and 4 from J, leaving 12 bases between them. Looked up from germline, CDR1 is SGHAT and CDR2 is FQNNGV.

The V and J genes are TRBV5-8 and TRBJ2-3, with D possibly matching TRBD2 (6 bases). Germline V gene sequence: CDR1 SGHTS, CDR2 YDEGEE. The V gene lost 0 bases and the J gene lost 5 bases, with 16 bases spanning the gap. The CDR3 is 16 amino acids. In DNA form, the CDR3 reads TGTGCCAGCAGCTTGGGGGCTGCGGGGCGAGGAGATACGCAGTATTTT. Protein sequence: CASSLGAAGRGDTQYF. Full variable domain (remainder filled in from reference TRBV5-8 and TRBJ2-3): EAGVTQSPTHLIKTRGQQATLRCSPISGHTSVYWYQQALGLGLQFLLWYDEGEERNRGNFPPRFSGRQFPNYSSELNVNALELEDSALYLCASSLGAAGRGDTQYFGPGTRLTVL.

This sequence joins TRBV5-1 and TRBJ1-1; 8 bases agree with TRBD1. V shed 4 bases, J shed 3 bases, and the junction held 8 bases outside the gene matches. Germline V CDR1 and CDR2: SGHRS, YFSETQ. The length of the CDR3 is 15 residues. DNA for the CDR3: TGCGCCAGCAGCCATAAGACAGGGGCGGACACTGAAGCTTTCTTT. This translates into CASSHKTGADTEAFF.